The source of this T cell receptor beta chain is a study of blood T cell repertoires in COVID-19. The germline V gene encodes CDR1 LNHDA and CDR2 SQIVND (reference sequence). CDR3 length equals 14 residues. V was trimmed by 5 bases and J by 3 bases, leaving 13 bases between them. Assay: immunoSEQ multiplex PCR; the TCRdb copy retains only in-frame clones and omits some. The sample carries about 260,000 clones, around 89% recorded once. This rearrangement joins TRBV19 to TRBJ1-2; no clear D gene. The sequence was obtained from a woman between 40 and 50 years old with acute COVID-19. Sample: PBMCs or T cells enriched from blood (not recorded which). CDR3 nucleotides: TGTGCCAGTAGTTCTGAACAGAGACACTATGGCTACACCTTC. As protein: CASSSEQRHYGYTF.